This T cell receptor (beta chain) derives from a study of cytomegalovirus exposure and HLA in healthy donors. The primer mix had 60 Vbeta and 13 Jbeta primers. The protocol was immunoSEQ multiplex PCR, while the TCRdb copy is restricted to in-frame clones and leaves out a portion. The data show 100,000 to 150,000 clones, with 75% to 90% seen just once and 5.5% to 7% held by the top ten. Points from the study as a whole: Analyzed later, association rates of TCRs varied across HLA loci, with DRB1 most and HLA-C fewest. It was 150 to 200 TCR beta chains that were listed as cytomegalovirus-associated. TRBV6-2, TRBV6-3 and some other V segments were unresolvable in 87-base-pair reads. In vitro work confirmed that a few CMV-associated chains recognize CMV antigens.

V was clipped by 4 bases and J by 2 bases; unmatched bases: 3. The CDR3 extends over 15 amino acids. CDR1 SGHTA and CDR2 FQGNSA come from the germline V gene. This clone was detected once. Its target is not known. The rearrangement uses TRBV7-2 and TRBJ2-7, with 12 bases fitting TRBD2. The clonotype originates from a woman in her thirties or forties in good health and CMV-seropositive. Material: PBMCs. The CDR3 sequence is CASSSGLAGPYEQYF. The CDR3 nucleotides are TGTGCCAGCAGCTCAGGACTAGCGGGACCCTACGAGCAGTACTTC.